The text below deals with one T cell receptor beta chain. The entry originates in a study of cytomegalovirus exposure and HLA in healthy donors. Both 60 Vbeta primers and 13 Jbeta primers went into the PCR. Sequenced by immunoSEQ multiplex PCR; TCRdb stores in-frame clones only, minus some. This table holds 150,000 to 200,000 clones, around 80% found once. The CDR3 has 14 amino acids. The trim removed 2 bases at V and 2 bases at J, leaving 1 base unmatched. The germline CDR1 and CDR2 sequences are SGHTA and FQGNSA. This receptor was obtained from a middle-aged man in good health and CMV-seronegative. This chain connects TRBV7-2 to TRBJ2-7, with TRBD2 matching 9 bases. The sequencing input was PBMCs. CDR3 loop: CASSLQRGAYEQYF. The CDR3 nucleotides read TGTGCCAGCAGCTTACAGCGGGGGGCCTACGAGCAGTACTTC. Full variable domain (outside the CDR3, taken from reference TRBV7-2 and TRBJ2-7): GAGVSQSPSNKVTEKGKDVELRCDPISGHTALYWYRQSLGQGLEFLIYFQGNSAPDKSGLPSDRFSAERTGGSVSTLTIQRTQQEDSAVYLCASSLQRGAYEQYFGPGTRLTVT.